The clone carrying this TCR beta chain was counted ten times or more. CDR3 length: 16 amino acids. Germline values: CDR1 SGHRS, CDR2 YFSETQ. V lost 1 base to trimming and J lost 4 bases, with 14 bases between them. The source of the sample is a study of T-cell reconstitution after alpha-beta-depleted transplantation in children. For TCRbeta, the library was prepared with unique molecular identifiers. TCRdb processed the PCR reads anew with MiXCR; each CDR3 protein has one entry. The sample has roughly 220,000 distinct CDR3 sequences, 9.7% seen once. The material sequenced was PBMCs from the stem cell graft donor, taken from the stem cell graft. This chain uses TRBV5-1 with TRBJ1-4; D possibly corresponds to TRBD1 (5 bases). The receptor's source is a human donor who donated a stem cell graft to a child with SCID. The CDR3: CASSLSPGQVNEKLFF. In DNA form, the CDR3 reads TGCGCCAGCAGCTTGTCCCCGGGGCAGGTTAATGAAAAACTGTTTTTT.